This record concerns one TCR beta chain sequence. There are 20 residues in the CDR3. Germline values: CDR1 MGHRA, CDR2 YSYEKL. Germline trimming cut 3 bases from V and 0 bases from J; bases unmatched to any gene: 15. The sample belongs to a study of shared clonotypes between healthy human individuals. TCRdb's copy holds only in-frame clones and misses some; the assay was immunoSEQ multiplex PCR. The top ten clones hold roughly 0.13% of a sample with millions of clones, more than 90% of them seen once. V and J are TRBV4-1 and TRBJ1-4, with 8 bases that match TRBD1. Sequenced input: naive CD4+ T cells sorted from blood. Subset given: CD45RA+ positively selected. This clonotype originated in a man younger than 30 in good health. The CDR3 nucleotides are TGCGCCAGCAGCCATGTACTACCCGGGACAGGTGTTTCAACTAATGAAAAACTGTTTTTT. Encoded protein: CASSHVLPGTGVSTNEKLFF.